These 23 T cell receptor beta chains were sequenced from one sample in a study of Ad26.COV2.S vaccination and SARS-CoV-2 variants. Described treatment: 19 received Ad26.COV2.S at low or high dose, single or two shots; roughly 5 received placebo; per-sample allocation not given. Collection of samples fell on day 63 after the first vaccine or placebo injection. TCRdb keeps only in-frame clones here, not all; method: immunoSEQ multiplex PCR. This sample has 300,000 to 350,000 clones, with 75% to 90% found just once. The source material was peripheral blood, sampled in a trial of Ad26.COV2.S vaccine versus placebo. The receptors were sampled from a person aged 18-60 years who received the Ad26.COV2.S COVID-19 vaccine or a placebo.

In this sample, this clone turned up once. This CDR3 is CASSTWTGGKDEKLFF. The CDR3 DNA reads as TGTGCCAGCAGTACGTGGACAGGAGGGAAGGATGAAAAACTGTTTTTT. This sequence joins TRBV27 and TRBJ1-4; 7 positions agree with TRBD1. This CDR3 has 16 amino acids. Germline CDR1 and CDR2: MNHEY and SMNVEV (reference sequence). The J segment lost 6 bases and the V segment lost 5 bases, leaving 12 bases of the junction unmatched.

CDR3 protein: CSVGDSQGTEAFF. The CDR3 nucleotides read TGCAGCGTGGGGGACTCTCAAGGCACTGAAGCTTTCTTT. The chain carries TRBV29-1 and TRBJ1-1, with D perhaps matching TRBD1 (5 bases). Between the trimmed V and J ends, which lost 6 bases and 4 bases, there was a span of 15 bases. The CDR3 extends over 13 amino acids. Per the germline V gene, CDR1 is SQVTM and CDR2 is ANQGSEA.

The V gene is TRBV7-9, the J gene TRBJ2-7; no firm D call. CDR3 length equals 17 residues. Trimming took 4 bases from V and 2 from J, leaving 21 bases between them. Germline CDR1 and CDR2: SEHNR and FQNEAQ (reference sequence). CDR3 DNA: TGTGCCAGCAGCTCAGCTTTCGTCACAGCGCAAACCTACGAGCAGTACTTC. It encodes CASSSAFVTAQTYEQYF.

This clone was picked up a small number of times. The chain couples TRBV24-1 to TRBJ2-1; 9 bases agree with TRBD2. CDR3 length equals 18 residues. V dropped 3 bases and J dropped 1; count of bases not matched to a gene: 9. Germline V lookup: CDR1 KGHDR, CDR2 SFDVKD. The CDR3 DNA reads as TGTGCCACCAGTGATACAAGTTCCGCGGGAGGGTCCTACAATGAGCAGTTCTTC. Its protein product is CATSDTSSAGGSYNEQFF.

This clone was detected only a few times. The rearrangement links TRBV4-3 to TRBJ1-2, with no clear D. The CDR3 loop spans 14 amino acids. Trimming pared 3 bases from V and 5 bases from J, leaving 13 bases between. Germline V gene data show CDR1 as LGHNA and CDR2 as YSLEER. The CDR3 sequence is CASSHSGEPYGYTF. In DNA, the CDR3 is TGCGCCAGCAGCCATTCCGGGGAGCCGTATGGCTACACCTTC.

The chain uses TRBV24-1 and TRBJ2-5, with a tentative D call TRBD2 (5 bases). The germline V gene encodes CDR1 KGHDR and CDR2 SFDVKD. V was clipped by 4 bases and J by 1 base, with 15 bases between them. The CDR3 length is 16 residues. The CDR3 nucleotides read TGTGCCACCAGTGACGCTGGATCGGGGTCCCAAGAGACCCAGTACTTC. As protein: CATSDAGSGSQETQYF.

V gene TRBV2 combines with J gene TRBJ2-3, with 10 bases matching TRBD2. V shed 7 bases and J 2 bases; nucleotides not matched to a gene: 3. CDR1 and CDR2 (germline): SNHLY, FYNNEI. This CDR3 is 14 amino acids long. In DNA form, the CDR3 reads TGTGCCAGCAAAAGCGGGGGGGCCACAGATACGCAGTATTTT. Its translation: CASKSGGATDTQYF.

V gene TRBV5-4 combines with J gene TRBJ2-7; D may be TRBD1 (6 bases). Trimming removed 0 bases at V and 2 bases at J, with 12 bases between. CDR3 length: 15 residues. Looked up from germline, CDR1 is SGHNT and CDR2 is YYREEE (reference sequence). CDR3 in amino acids: CASSLVGAEAYEQYF. CDR3 sequence (DNA): TGTGCCAGCAGCTTGGTGGGGGCTGAGGCCTACGAGCAGTACTTC.

This clone has only a few counts. The chain uses TRBV9 and TRBJ1-1; 7 bases align to TRBD1. The V and J ends lost 3 bases and 4 bases, in that order; junction bases with no gene match: 9. Germline V gene sequence: CDR1 SGDLS, CDR2 YYNGEE. The CDR3 has 15 residues. The CDR3 spells CASSGRLQGGTEAFF. The CDR3 DNA reads TGTGCCAGCAGCGGAAGGCTTCAGGGGGGCACTGAAGCTTTCTTT.

This clone was observed once. The chain employs TRBV6-5 and TRBJ1-2; D is unresolved. CDR1 and CDR2 from the germline V gene are MNHEY and SVGAGI. The ends were cut back, 4 bases at V and 0 bases at J, with 12 bases in the middle. This CDR3 is 15 amino acids long. The CDR3 loop is CASSSGGPTNYGYTF. The CDR3 region has the DNA TGTGCCAGCAGTTCGGGAGGCCCTACTAACTATGGCTACACCTTC.

The chain combines TRBV27 with TRBJ2-7; weak D call: TRBD1 (6 bases). This CDR3 contains 17 residues. The V gene lost 3 bases and the J gene lost 6 bases, with 24 bases spanning the gap. Germline V lookup: CDR1 MNHEY, CDR2 SMNVEV (reference sequence). The CDR3 sequence: CASSFLPYRESKREQYF. DNA for the CDR3: TGTGCCAGCAGTTTCCTACCGTACAGGGAATCCAAGCGCGAGCAGTACTTC.

The V gene is TRBV1, the J gene TRBJ2-4. TRBV1 is a pseudogene segment. There are 14 residues in the CDR3. The CDR3 loop reads CTSRVGPAKNIQYF. CDR3 DNA: TGCACCAGCAGGGTCGGGCCAGCCAAAAACATTCAGTACTTC.

V and J are TRBV4-3 and TRBJ1-2, with 10 bases that match TRBD1. V dropped 1 base and J dropped 8; count of bases not matched to a gene: 4. The CDR3 has 14 residues. Germline V gene lookup returns CDR1 LGHNA and CDR2 YSLEER. The CDR3 loop reads CASSQAGTGVGYTF. The CDR3 DNA reads as TGCGCCAGCAGCCAAGCCGGGACAGGGGTAGGCTACACCTTC.

The chain employs TRBV5-1 and TRBJ2-1; 9 bases agree with TRBD1. Germline trimming cut 1 base from V and 8 bases from J; bases unmatched to any gene: 13. CDR1 is SGHRS and CDR2 is YFSETQ in the germline V gene. The CDR3 runs to 17 residues. CDR3 bases: TGCGCCAGCAGCTTGTTAGGGACAGGGAACACCAGGGATGAGCAGTTCTTC. Its protein is CASSLLGTGNTRDEQFF. Full variable domain (missing parts from reference TRBV5-1 and TRBJ2-1): KAGVTQTPRYLIKTRGQQVTLSCSPISGHRSVSWYQQTPGQGLQFLFEYFSETQRNKGNFPGRFSGRQFSNSRSEMNVSTLELGDSALYLCASSLLGTGNTRDEQFFGPGTRLTVL.

The chain carries TRBV5-1 and TRBJ2-1; D not certain. The V and J ends lost 1 base and 2 bases respectively, with 10 bases between them. Germline lookup yields CDR1 SGHRS and CDR2 YFSETQ. The length of the CDR3 is 15 residues. CDR3 in amino acids: CASSLSDGTYNEQFF. CDR3 nucleotides: TGCGCCAGCAGCTTGTCGGACGGCACCTACAATGAGCAGTTCTTC. Using reference TRBV5-1 and TRBJ2-1 for the parts outside the CDR3, the full variable domain is KAGVTQTPRYLIKTRGQQVTLSCSPISGHRSVSWYQQTPGQGLQFLFEYFSETQRNKGNFPGRFSGRQFSNSRSEMNVSTLELGDSALYLCASSLSDGTYNEQFFGPGTRLTVL.

V gene TRBV6-1 combines with J gene TRBJ2-1; weak D call: TRBD2 (5 bases). The germline CDR1 and CDR2 sequences are MNHNS and SASEGT. V lost 2 bases, J lost 8 bases, and 16 bases lay in between. The CDR3 has 15 residues. The CDR3 nucleotides are TGTGCCAGCAGTGAATTGGGGTCGGGGAGCGATGAGCAGTTCTTC. This codes for CASSELGSGSDEQFF.

This sequence joins TRBV18 and TRBJ2-1, with no clear D. Trimming took 0 bases from V and 6 from J, leaving 6 bases between them. Per germline, CDR1 KGHSH and CDR2 LQKENI. The CDR3 length is 13 residues. CDR3 loop: CASSPPSVNEQFF. The CDR3 bases are TGTGCCAGCTCACCACCAAGTGTCAATGAGCAGTTCTTC. Filled out from reference TRBV18 and TRBJ2-1, the complete variable domain reads NAGVMQNPRHLVRRRGQEARLRCSPMKGHSHVYWYRQLPEEGLKFMVYLQKENIIDESGMPKERFSAEFPKEGPSILRIQQVVRGDSAAYFCASSPPSVNEQFFGPGTRLTVL.

The chain combines TRBV3-1 (or the pseudogene TRBV3-2) with TRBJ1-3, with D perhaps matching TRBD1 (5 bases). The germline CDR1 and CDR2 sequences are LGHDT and YNNKEL (reference sequence). The CDR3 sequence is 18 residues long. The V end was cut by 3 bases, the J end by 4 bases, with 22 bases between. In DNA, the CDR3 is TGTGCCAGCAGCCAGACTCCATGGGACGCGTTAGGAGGAAACACCATATATTTT. This encodes CASSQTPWDALGGNTIYF.

Note on this clone: An end of the junction does not agree with germline; a read error may underlie this. The DNA for the CDR3 is TGTGCCAGCAGATACTCGACAGGGGTTGACACTGAAGCTTTCTTT. This gives the protein CASRYSTGVDTEAFF. The rearrangement uses TRBV6-5 and TRBJ1-1; 8 nucleotides match TRBD1. CDR3 size: 15 residues. The germline V gene has CDR1 MNHEY and CDR2 SVGAGI.

This chain links TRBV30 with TRBJ2-1; 12 positions agree with TRBD2. V shed 3 bases and J 1 base; nucleotides not matched to a gene: 13. This CDR3 region has 19 residues. CDR1 is GTSNPN, CDR2 SVGIG, per germline (reference sequence). The CDR3 protein is CAWRRMRTSGKGSYNEQFF. The CDR3 DNA is TGTGCCTGGAGGAGGATGCGGACTAGCGGGAAAGGGTCCTACAATGAGCAGTTCTTC. The whole variable domain, filled in from reference TRBV30 and TRBJ2-1, reads SQTIHQWPATLVQPVGSPLSLECTVEGTSNPNLYWYRQAAGRGLQLLFYSVGIGQISSEVPQNLSASRPQDRQFILSSKKLLLSDSGFYLCAWRRMRTSGKGSYNEQFFGPGTRLTVL.

This rearrangement joins TRBV20-1 to TRBJ1-2; no reliable D call. Deletions cut 7 bases from V and 3 bases from J, with 9 bases between. Germline V lookup: CDR1 DFQATT, CDR2 SNEGSKA (reference sequence). This CDR3 comprises 11 residues. The CDR3 loop reads CSGSQDYGYTF. CDR3 nucleotide sequence: TGCAGTGGGAGCCAGGACTATGGCTACACCTTC.

The CDR3 reads CASSQDVGGGVYEQYF. CDR3 nucleotide sequence: TGCGCCAGCAGCCAAGATGTGGGAGGGGGGGTCTACGAGCAGTACTTC. The chain combines TRBV4-3 with TRBJ2-7; tentatively, D is TRBD2 (7 bases). Trimming removed 0 bases from V and 3 bases from J, with 15 bases in between. The length of the CDR3 is 16 residues. The germline V gene encodes CDR1 LGHNA and CDR2 YSLEER.

In DNA, the CDR3 is TGTGCCAGCAGTTTAGACAGGGGGTTAGGAAGGAGCTCCTACGAGCAGTACTTC. This encodes CASSLDRGLGRSSYEQYF. V and J are TRBV28 and TRBJ2-7; 9 nucleotides line up with TRBD1. The germline V gene has CDR1 MDHEN and CDR2 SYDVKM. With 2 bases clipped from V and 0 bases from J, the junction kept 11 bases outside the gene matches. This CDR3 has 18 amino acids.